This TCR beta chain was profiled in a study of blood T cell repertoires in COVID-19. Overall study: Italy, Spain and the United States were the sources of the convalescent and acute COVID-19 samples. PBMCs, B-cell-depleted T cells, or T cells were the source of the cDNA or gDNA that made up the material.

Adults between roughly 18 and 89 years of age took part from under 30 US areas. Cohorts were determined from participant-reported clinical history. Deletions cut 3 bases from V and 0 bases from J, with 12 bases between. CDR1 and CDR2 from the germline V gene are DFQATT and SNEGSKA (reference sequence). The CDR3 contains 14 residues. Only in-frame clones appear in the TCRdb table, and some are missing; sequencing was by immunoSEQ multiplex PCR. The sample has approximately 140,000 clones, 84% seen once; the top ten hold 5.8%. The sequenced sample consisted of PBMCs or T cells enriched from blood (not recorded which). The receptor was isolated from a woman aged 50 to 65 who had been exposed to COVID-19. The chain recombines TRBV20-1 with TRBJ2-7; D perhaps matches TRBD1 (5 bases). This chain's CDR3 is CSASGHLSSYEQYF. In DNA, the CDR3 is TGCAGTGCTAGTGGACACCTGAGCTCCTACGAGCAGTACTTC.